This is a list of T cell receptor beta chains from one sample in a study of a mutant IDH1 vaccine in newly diagnosed glioma. For these TCRs, the target antigens are not known. Produced via immunoSEQ multiplex PCR; TCRdb's table is partial and in-frame only. The sample contains about 38,000 clones, around three quarters of which appear only once. The source material was PBMCs, sampled from a glioma patient whose treatment included an IDH1 peptide vaccine. The source of these receptors is a man between 35 and 55 years old with glioma. Both conserved end residues are part of each CDR3. D genes are given only for firm matches. A row's size may be missing; if present it is once, few, many or a size class.

TRBJ2-7 | NA | TRBV30 | NA | 14 | TGTGCCTGGAGGGGGGACACCCGTTCCTACGAGCAGTACTTC | CAWRGDTRSYEQYF
TRBJ1-5 | NA | TRBV19 | NA | 13 | TGTGCCAGTAGTACCCAGGGTATTCAGCCCCAGCATTTT | CASSTQGIQPQHF
TRBJ2-6 | NA | TRBV6-5 | NA | 15 | TGTGCCAGCAGCTTAGGGGCTTCTGGGGCCAACGTCCTGACTTTC | CASSLGASGANVLTF
TRBJ1-2 | NA | TRBV18 | NA | 16 | TGTGCCAGCTCACCACAACGGACAGAGTATAACTATGGCTACACCTTC | CASSPQRTEYNYGYTF
TRBJ2-7 | NA | TRBV7-9 | NA | 15 | TGTGCCAGCAGCTTAGCGACAGGCGGAAGTGGCGAGCAGTACTTC | CASSLATGGSGEQYF
TRBJ1-5 | NA | TRBV5-6 | TRBD1 | 14 | TGTGCCAGCAGCTACCAGGGGGCTCTTCAGCCCCAGCATTTT | CASSYQGALQPQHF
TRBJ1-1 | NA | TRBV10-2 | NA | 16 | TGCGCCAGCAGAACCTTGCAGGGGAGGAGGAACACTGAAGCTTTCTTT | CASRTLQGRRNTEAFF
TRBJ2-5 | NA | TRBV6-5 | NA | 13 | TGTGCCAGCAGTTACCCAGGGCGAGAGACCCAGTACTTC | CASSYPGRETQYF
TRBJ1-2 | once | TRBV7-2 | TRBD1 | 13 | TGTGCCAGCAGCCGGGACAGCCACTATGGCTACACCTTC | CASSRDSHYGYTF
TRBJ2-4 | NA | TRBV5-1 | NA | 14 | TGCGCCAGCAGCTTGTACGGGGGCGAGGACATTCAGTACTTC | CASSLYGGEDIQYF
TRBJ1-1 | once | TRBV5-5 | NA | 14 | TGTGCCAGCAGCTTGACAGGGTTGAACACTGAAGCTTTCTTT | CASSLTGLNTEAFF
TRBJ2-2 | NA | TRBV7-9 | TRBD1 | 15 | TGTGCCAGCAGCTTGACAGGGAGCCTGGTCGGGGAGCTGTTTTTT | CASSLTGSLVGELFF
TRBJ2-2 | NA | TRBV5-1 | TRBD2 | 15 | TGCGCCAGCAGCCTTAGCGGGATGAACACCGGGGAGCTGTTTTTT | CASSLSGMNTGELFF
TRBJ2-3 | NA | TRBV2 | TRBD2 | 14 | TGTGCCAGCGTGACGGGACTAGCCACAGATACGCAGTATTTT | CASVTGLATDTQYF
TRBJ2-2 | NA | TRBV11-2 | NA | 14 | TGTGCCAGCAGCTTATATCAGTTAACCGGGGAGCTGTTTTTT | CASSLYQLTGELFF
TRBJ1-6 | few | TRBV5-1 | TRBD1 | 15 | TGCGCCAGCAGCACCGGACAGGGGTTGAATTCACCCCTCCACTTT | CASSTGQGLNSPLHF
TRBJ1-6 | few | TRBV5-1 | NA | 16 | TGCGCCAGCAGCTTGTTGTCGGGGGGTATAGGTTCACCCCTCCACTTT | CASSLLSGGIGSPLHF
TRBJ2-2 | NA | TRBV7-2 | TRBD1 | 17 | TGTGCCAGCAGCTTATTCCGGGACAGGGGGCTCGGCGGGGAGCTGTTTTTT | CASSLFRDRGLGGELFF
TRBJ1-6 | NA | TRBV10-2 | NA | 16 | TGCGCCAGCAGTGAGTTACCCGACAGGTTGAATTCACCCCTCCACTTT | CASSELPDRLNSPLHF
TRBJ2-2 | NA | TRBV5-6 | TRBD1 | 18 | TGTGCCAGCACCCTTAATCACGGGACAGAGTCGAACACCGGGGAGCTGTTTTTT | CASTLNHGTESNTGELFF
TRBJ1-4 | NA | TRBV6-5 | TRBD1 | 14 | TGTGCCAGCAGCGACAGGGCCACTAATGAAAAACTGTTTTTT | CASSDRATNEKLFF
TRBJ2-7 | NA | TRBV29-1 | NA | 11 | TGCAGCGTCGCCCAGGGTTACGAGCAGTACTTC | CSVAQGYEQYF
TRBJ1-2 | NA | TRBV2 | TRBD1 | 15 | TGTGCCAGCAGTGAAAGGGCACGACAGGGTGTAGGCTACACCTTC | CASSERARQGVGYTF
TRBJ2-7 | NA | TRBV14 | TRBD1 | 13 | TGTGCCAGCAGCCTCGGGACAGCCTACGAGCAGTACTTC | CASSLGTAYEQYF
TRBJ1-1 | NA | TRBV18 | NA | 16 | TGTGCCAGCTCACCGCCTGGGGGCCTACTTCTCACTGAAGCTTTCTTT | CASSPPGGLLLTEAFF
TRBJ1-3 | NA | TRBV10-3 | NA | 14 | TGTGCCATCAGTGAGGGGGGGGTATTAAACACCATATATTTT | CAISEGGVLNTIYF
TRBJ1-2 | once | TRBV27 | NA | 14 | TGTGCCAGCAGTTTCCTCCCCACAGCCTATGGCTACACCTTC | CASSFLPTAYGYTF
TRBJ1-1 | NA | TRBV4-1 | TRBD1 | 14 | TGCGCCAGCAGCGGACAGGGGGCGGACACTGAAGCTTTCTTT | CASSGQGADTEAFF
TRBJ1-3 | NA | TRBV29-1 | NA | 12 | TGCAGCGCCACCAGCTCTGGAAACACCATATATTTT | CSATSSGNTIYF
TRBJ2-3 | NA | TRBV5-4 | NA | 13 | TGTGCCAGCACTTCGGACAGTACAGATACGCAGTATTTT | CASTSDSTDTQYF
TRBJ1-1 | once | TRBV18 | TRBD1 | 14 | TGTGCCAGCTCCCGGGACAGGGGTGAAACTGAAGCTTTCTTT | CASSRDRGETEAFF
TRBJ1-4 | NA | TRBV30 | TRBD1 | 14 | TGTGCCTGGTCCTGGGACAGGGGTCGAGAAAAACTGTTTTTT | CAWSWDRGREKLFF
TRBJ2-3 | once | TRBV4-1 | NA | 15 | TGCGCCAGCAGCCAAGAACGATGGAGCACAGATACGCAGTATTTT | CASSQERWSTDTQYF
TRBJ1-1 | few | TRBV27 | NA | 15 | TGTGCCAGCAGTCGCCTATCTCCGGAAGGTACTGAAGCTTTCTTT | CASSRLSPEGTEAFF
TRBJ1-2 | once | TRBV12-5 | TRBD1 | 15 | TGTGCTAGTGGTCCTGGGACAGTAACCCCGGGTGGCTACACCTTC | CASGPGTVTPGGYTF
TRBJ2-2 | NA | TRBV10-2 | NA | 15 | TGCGCCAGCAGTGTCCTGGGGGCGGGGACCGGGGAGCTGTTTTTT | CASSVLGAGTGELFF
TRBJ1-1 | NA | TRBV2 | NA | 14 | TGTGCCAGCAGTGAAAAGGGGGGGACCACTGAAGCTTTCTTT | CASSEKGGTTEAFF
TRBJ2-3 | once | TRBV30 | NA | 15 | TGTGCCTGGAGTGTAGGGCTAGCCCCCACAGATACGCAGTATTTT | CAWSVGLAPTDTQYF
TRBJ2-5 | NA | TRBV7-9 | NA | 15 | TGTGCCAGCAGCTCCTGGGCCACCGAGGGAGAGACCCAGTACTTC | CASSSWATEGETQYF
TRBJ1-4 | NA | TRBV5-6 | NA | 14 | TGTGCCAGCAGCTTGACAGCAGCTAATGAAAAACTGTTTTTT | CASSLTAANEKLFF
TRBJ1-2 | once | TRBV7-9 | TRBD1 | 16 | TGTGCCAGCAGCCCCTGGGGGGCAGGGGGCATCTATGGCTACACCTTC | CASSPWGAGGIYGYTF
TRBJ2-7 | NA | TRBV27 | NA | 15 | TGTGCCAGCACCGGTTGGGGACACAACTCCTACGAGCAGTACTTC | CASTGWGHNSYEQYF
TRBJ1-1 | NA | TRBV13 | NA | 15 | TGTGCCAGCAGCTTAGAAGTAGGGGTAGGCACTGAAGCTTTCTTT | CASSLEVGVGTEAFF
TRBJ2-5 | NA | TRBV5-1 | TRBD1 | 14 | TGCGCCAGCGCCCTCGGGACAGGGGGAGAGACCCAGTACTTC | CASALGTGGETQYF
TRBJ1-2 | few | TRBV2 | NA | 14 | TGTGCCAGCAGGCCCCGGGGGTCGAACTATGGCTACACCTTC | CASRPRGSNYGYTF